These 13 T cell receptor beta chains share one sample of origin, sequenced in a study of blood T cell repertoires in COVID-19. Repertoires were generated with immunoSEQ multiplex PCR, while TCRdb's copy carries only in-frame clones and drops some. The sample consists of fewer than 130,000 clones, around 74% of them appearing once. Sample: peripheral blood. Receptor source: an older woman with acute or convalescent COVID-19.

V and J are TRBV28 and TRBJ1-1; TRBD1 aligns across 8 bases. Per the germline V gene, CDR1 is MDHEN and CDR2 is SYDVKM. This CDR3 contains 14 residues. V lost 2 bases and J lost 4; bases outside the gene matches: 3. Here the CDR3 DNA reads TGTGCCAGCAGTTTAACCGACAGGGGCACTGAAGCTTTCTTT. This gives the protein CASSLTDRGTEAFF.

The CDR3 reads CASSDPGQGNDEQFF. The CDR3 DNA sequence: TGTGCCAGCAGCGACCCGGGACAGGGTAACGATGAGCAGTTCTTC. V is TRBV9 and J is TRBJ2-1; 9 positions match TRBD1. V was pared by 3 bases and J by 8 bases, with 9 bases of the junction left unmatched. CDR1 is SGDLS, CDR2 YYNGEE, per germline. CDR3 length equals 15 residues.

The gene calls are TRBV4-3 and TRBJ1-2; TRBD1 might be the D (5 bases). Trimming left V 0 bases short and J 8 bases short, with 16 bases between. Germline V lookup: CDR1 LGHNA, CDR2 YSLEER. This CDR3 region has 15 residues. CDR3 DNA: TGCGCCAGCAGCCAAGAAGAATGGACAACTTACGGCTACACCTTC. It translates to CASSQEEWTTYGYTF.

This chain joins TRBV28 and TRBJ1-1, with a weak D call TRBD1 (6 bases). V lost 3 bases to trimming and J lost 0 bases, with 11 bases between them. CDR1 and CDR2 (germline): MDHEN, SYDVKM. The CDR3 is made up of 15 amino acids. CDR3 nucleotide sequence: TGTGCCAGCAGTTTGGGGACACTCATGAACACTGAAGCTTTCTTT. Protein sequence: CASSLGTLMNTEAFF.

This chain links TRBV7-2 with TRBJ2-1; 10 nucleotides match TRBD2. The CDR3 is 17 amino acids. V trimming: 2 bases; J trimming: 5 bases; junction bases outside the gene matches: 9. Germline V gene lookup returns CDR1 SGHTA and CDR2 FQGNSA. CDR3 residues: CASSLTASGGPNNEQFF. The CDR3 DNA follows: TGTGCCAGCAGCTTAACAGCTAGCGGGGGCCCAAACAATGAGCAGTTCTTC.

CDR3 coding DNA: TGTGCCAGCAGCCAGCGGGGGGGCCTTGATACGCAGTATTTT. Its translation is CASSQRGGLDTQYF. The V call is TRBV7-3, the J call TRBJ2-3; 10 bases agree with TRBD2. Trimming at V came to 5 bases and at J to 6 bases, leaving 5 bases not matched to a gene. This CDR3 has 14 residues. The V gene's germline CDR1 is SGHTA and CDR2 FQGTGA.

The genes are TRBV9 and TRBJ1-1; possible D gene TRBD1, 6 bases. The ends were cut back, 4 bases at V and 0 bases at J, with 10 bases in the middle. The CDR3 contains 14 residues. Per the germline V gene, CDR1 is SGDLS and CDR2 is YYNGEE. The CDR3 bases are TGTGCCAGCAGCCTCAGGGGAATGAACACTGAAGCTTTCTTT. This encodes CASSLRGMNTEAFF.

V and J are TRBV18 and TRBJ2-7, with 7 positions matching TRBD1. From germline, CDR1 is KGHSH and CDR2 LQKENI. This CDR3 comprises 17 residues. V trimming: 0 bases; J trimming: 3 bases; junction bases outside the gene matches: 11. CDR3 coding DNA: TGTGCCAGCTCACCACCCGTGGGGACAGCCATGCTCTACGAGCAGTACTTC. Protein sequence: CASSPPVGTAMLYEQYF. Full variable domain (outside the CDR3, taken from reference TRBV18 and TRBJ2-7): NAGVMQNPRHLVRRRGQEARLRCSPMKGHSHVYWYRQLPEEGLKFMVYLQKENIIDESGMPKERFSAEFPKEGPSILRIQQVVRGDSAAYFCASSPPVGTAMLYEQYFGPGTRLTVT.

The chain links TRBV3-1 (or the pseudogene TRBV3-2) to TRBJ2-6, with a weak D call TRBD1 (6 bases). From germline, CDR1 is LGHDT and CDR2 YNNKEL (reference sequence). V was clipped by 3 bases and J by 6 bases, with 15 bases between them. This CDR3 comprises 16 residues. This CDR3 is CASSHVRQVSANVLTF. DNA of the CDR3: TGTGCCAGCAGCCACGTTCGACAGGTCTCGGCCAACGTCCTGACTTTC.

The CDR3 loop reads CASSPRWPVPTGETQYF. The CDR3 DNA reads as TGTGCCAGCAGCCCCAGGTGGCCGGTCCCCACTGGGGAGACCCAGTACTTC. V is TRBV11-2 and J is TRBJ2-5; D not resolved. The CDR3 consists of 17 residues. The germline V and J ends were trimmed by 5 bases and 5 bases, with 24 bases remaining between them. In germline, CDR1 is SGHAT, CDR2 FQNNGV.

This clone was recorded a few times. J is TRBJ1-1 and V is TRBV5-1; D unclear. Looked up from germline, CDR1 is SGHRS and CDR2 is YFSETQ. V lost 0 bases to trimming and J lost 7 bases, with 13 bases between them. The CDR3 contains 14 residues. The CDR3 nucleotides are TGCGCCAGCAGCTTGGGGGCAGGAAGCAGTGAAGCTTTCTTT. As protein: CASSLGAGSSEAFF.

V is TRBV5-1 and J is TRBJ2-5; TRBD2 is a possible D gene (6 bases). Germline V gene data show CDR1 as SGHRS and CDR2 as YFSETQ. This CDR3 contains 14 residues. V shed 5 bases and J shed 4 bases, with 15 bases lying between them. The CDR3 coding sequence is TGCGCCAGCAGGTTCGGGGGTCTGGGAGAGACCCAGTACTTC. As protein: CASRFGGLGETQYF.

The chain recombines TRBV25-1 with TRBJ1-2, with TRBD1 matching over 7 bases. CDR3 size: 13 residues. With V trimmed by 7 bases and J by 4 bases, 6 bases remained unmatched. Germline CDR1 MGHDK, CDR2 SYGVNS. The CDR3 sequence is CASMGQGVYGYTF. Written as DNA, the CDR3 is TGTGCCAGCATGGGGCAGGGGGTCTATGGCTACACCTTC.